This T cell receptor (beta chain) was identified during a study of cytomegalovirus exposure and HLA in healthy donors. Study results and caveats: It was reportedly the case that the classifier diagnosed cytomegalovirus status with high specificity and sensitivity. Reported findings show TCR beta sequences accurately forecast HLA-A and HLA-B alleles in most subjects.

Primers included in the PCR were 60 Vbeta and 13 Jbeta primers. The protocol was immunoSEQ multiplex PCR, while the TCRdb copy is restricted to in-frame clones and leaves out a portion. The sample lists fewer than 95,000 clones, 76% occurring once. Worth noting for this clone: The antigen is not known.

This CDR3 region has 15 residues. The V end was cut by 4 bases, the J end by 1 base, with 13 bases between. Germline loops: CDR1 KGHSH, CDR2 LQKENI. The origin of this receptor is a man aged 35-49 years in good health and CMV-seronegative. This rearrangement joins TRBV18 to TRBJ1-1; D not resolved. Input material: PBMCs. The CDR3 is CASSQRHQTNTEAFF. CDR3 bases: TGTGCCAGCTCACAAAGACACCAAACGAACACTGAAGCTTTCTTT. The variable domain in full, completed from reference TRBV18 and TRBJ1-1, reads NAGVMQNPRHLVRRRGQEARLRCSPMKGHSHVYWYRQLPEEGLKFMVYLQKENIIDESGMPKERFSAEFPKEGPSILRIQQVVRGDSAAYFCASSQRHQTNTEAFFGQGTRLTVV.